These 4 T cell receptor beta chains came from one sample sequenced in a study of tumor-infiltrating lymphocytes in primary liver carcinoma. TCR beta cDNA was prepared out of roughly 490 ng total RNA by means of a constant-region primer. Slightly modified ARM-PCR, run as three nested multiplex PCR rounds, produced the TCR beta libraries. The two initial PCR rounds, approximately 10 cycles each, used TRBV1-TRBV30 forward and C-beta reverse primers. TCRdb called the multiplex PCR reads again in MiXCR, with one record for every CDR3 protein. The sample shows about 310,000 distinct CDR3 sequences, over 55% of them seen only once. Germline DNA was extracted alongside blood RNA, which was obtained from unsorted whole blood. Sequenced input: peripheral blood. The receptors were sampled from a man between 40 and 49 years old with primary liver carcinoma and hepatitis B virus infection.

As concerns this clonotype: Because the CDR3 is missing its conserved closing phenylalanine or tryptophan, this is likely a read error. The chain combines TRBV5-1 with TRBJ2-1; tentatively, D is TRBD2 (5 bases). Germline assignment: CDR1 SGHRS and CDR2 YFSETQ. This CDR3 is built from 14 residues. Trimming left V 1 base short and J 5 bases short, with 10 bases between. The CDR3 nucleotides read TGCGCCAGCAGCTTGATGACCGGGAACAATGAGCAGTTCTCC. Its protein is CASSLMTGNNEQFS.

On this clonotype: A much larger clone sits a single nucleotide away, making a read error possible. Given the absence of the conserved phenylalanine or tryptophan at the CDR3 end, a read error is likely. V and J are TRBV6-1 and TRBJ1-5; D uncertain. The V and J ends lost 2 bases and 4 bases respectively, with 9 bases between them. CDR1 MNHNS and CDR2 SASEGT come from the germline V gene. This CDR3 is 14 amino acids long. CDR3 nucleotide sequence: TGTGCCAGCAGTGAAAATGGGTATAATCAGCCCCAGCATTCT. It translates to CASSENGYNQPQHS.

As regards this clonotype: The germline gene is not matched at one end of the junction; a read error may be the cause. V usage is TRBV4-2 and J usage is TRBJ2-2, with 8 nucleotides matching TRBD2. CDR1 is LGHNA, CDR2 YNFKEQ, per germline. The CDR3 is 16 residues long. The CDR3 bases are TGTGCCTGCAGCCCCCGGGAGGGCCTGGAGACCGGGGAGCTGTTTTTT. It translates to CACSPREGLETGELFF.

This clonotype was observed a few times. This may come from a read error, since a much larger clone is one base off. The J gene is TRBJ2-3, the V gene TRBV6-5; D gene uncertain. The germline CDR1 and CDR2 sequences are MNHEY and SVGAGI. The CDR3 is 11 residues long. Trimming took off 9 bases at V and 10 bases at J, with 14 bases between the two ends. As DNA, the CDR3 is TGTGCCAGTGGTGAATGGGATGCGCAGTATTTT. It specifies CASGEWDAQYF.